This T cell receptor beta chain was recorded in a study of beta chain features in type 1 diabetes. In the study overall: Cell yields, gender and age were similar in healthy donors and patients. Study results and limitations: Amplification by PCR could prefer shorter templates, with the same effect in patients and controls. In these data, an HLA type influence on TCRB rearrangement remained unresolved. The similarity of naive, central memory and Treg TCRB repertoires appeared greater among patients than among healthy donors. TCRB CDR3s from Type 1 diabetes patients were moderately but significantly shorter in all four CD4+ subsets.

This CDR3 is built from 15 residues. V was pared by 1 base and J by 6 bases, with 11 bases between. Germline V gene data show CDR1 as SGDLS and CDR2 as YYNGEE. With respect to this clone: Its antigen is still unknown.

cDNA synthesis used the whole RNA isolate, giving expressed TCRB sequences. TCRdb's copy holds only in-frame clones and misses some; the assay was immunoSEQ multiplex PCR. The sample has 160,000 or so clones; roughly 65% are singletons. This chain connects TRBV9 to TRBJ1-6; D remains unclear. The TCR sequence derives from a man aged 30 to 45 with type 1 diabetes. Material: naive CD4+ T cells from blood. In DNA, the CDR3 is TGTGCCAGCAGCGTAAGTGAGGGTGGTAATTCACCCCTCCACTTT. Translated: CASSVSEGGNSPLHF.